The 19 T cell receptor beta chains below were found in one sample sequenced in a study of human T cells and chemical hapten exposure. As to time point: patch test 1, 2 weeks after DPC sensitization. The treatment denotes: therapeutic diphenylcyclopropenone sensitization with weekly scalp DPC. TCRdb re-derived calls from the RACE reads in MiXCR, one entry per CDR3 protein. The sample holds under 130,000 distinct CDR3 sequences, 9.5% to 12% seen once. Source: whole blood, taken in connection with sensitization to the hapten diphenylcyclopropenone (DPC). The source is a woman aged 40 to 50 with alopecia areata. Some clones in this sample may be carry-over from other donors' samples.

In its sample, this clonotype was seen a few times. V and J are TRBV23-1 and TRBJ2-5; D ambiguous. TRBV23-1 is annotated as an ORF whose role is uncertain. The CDR3 covers 19 residues. V lost 7 bases to trimming and J lost 2 bases, with 29 bases between them. CDR3 sequence reads: CASIAKGPMGNPQQETQYF. The CDR3 bases are TGCGCCAGCATTGCTAAAGGTCCCATGGGCAACCCACAACAAGAGACCCAGTACTTC.

This clonotype was counted a few times. V and J are TRBV6-2 or TRBV6-3 and TRBJ2-3; D uncertain. V lost 5 bases, J lost 5 bases, and 8 bases lay in between. The CDR3 loop spans 12 amino acids. Germline loops: CDR1 MNHEY, CDR2 SVGEGT. The CDR3 nucleotides read TGTGCCAGCAGTCAACCGGGAGATACGCAGTATTTT. It is translated as CASSQPGDTQYF.

This clonotype has a count of ten or more. The chain joins TRBV7-2 to TRBJ2-7; D remains unclear. Trimming left V 5 bases short and J 5 bases short, with 7 bases between. The CDR3 totals 11 residues. CDR1 is SGHTA and CDR2 is FQGNSA in the germline V gene. CDR3 residues: CASSPRHEQYF. The CDR3 nucleotides are TGTGCCAGCAGCCCAAGACACGAGCAGTACTTC. The entire variable domain, with the rest obtained from reference TRBV7-2 and TRBJ2-7, is as follows: GAGVSQSPSNKVTEKGKDVELRCDPISGHTALYWYRQSLGQGLEFLIYFQGNSAPDKSGLPSDRFSAERTGGSVSTLTIQRTQQEDSAVYLCASSPRHEQYFGPGTRLTVT.

This clonotype was recorded many times. V gene TRBV6-5 combines with J gene TRBJ2-5; either TRBD1 or TRBD2 may fit D (5 bases each). Germline CDR1 and CDR2: MNHEY and SVGAGI. CDR3 size: 15 residues. V gave up 0 bases and J gave up 2 bases, with 10 bases separating them. In DNA, the CDR3 is TGTGCCAGCAGTTACTCGGGGGTTGGACAAGAGACCCAGTACTTC. Amino acids: CASSYSGVGQETQYF.

This clonotype occurred many times. This chain connects TRBV19 to TRBJ2-5; the D is unclear. Deletions cut 3 bases from V and 1 base from J, with 6 bases between. CDR3 length: 13 amino acids. Germline V gene data show CDR1 as LNHDA and CDR2 as SQIVND (reference sequence). The CDR3 nucleotides read TGTGCCAGTAGTATCTCCCTCCAAGAGACCCAGTACTTC. It specifies CASSISLQETQYF. Supplemented by reference TRBV19 and TRBJ2-5, the full variable domain reads DGGITQSPKYLFRKEGQNVTLSCEQNLNHDAMYWYRQDPGQGLRLIYYSQIVNDFQKGDIAEGYSVSREKKESFPLTVTSAQKNPTAFYLCASSISLQETQYFGPGTRLLVL.

J is TRBJ1-5 and V is TRBV20-1, with D perhaps TRBD1 (6 bases). Germline CDR1 reads DFQATT; CDR2 reads SNEGSKA (reference sequence). The V end was cut by 6 bases, the J end by 1 base, with 22 bases between. The CDR3 has 17 residues. The CDR3 sequence is CSASVGEWGRSNQPQHF. The CDR3 DNA reads TGCAGTGCATCCGTCGGGGAATGGGGGCGGAGCAATCAGCCCCAGCATTTT.

This clonotype turned up a few times. The CDR3 loop is CASSFPGEGQPQHF. In DNA form, the CDR3 reads TGTGCCAGCAGCTTTCCCGGGGAAGGTCAGCCCCAGCATTTT. The chain links TRBV7-9 to TRBJ1-5; unclear D gene. V was shortened by 3 bases and J by 6 bases, with 12 bases between the two germline ends. The CDR3 extends over 14 amino acids. Germline CDR1 SEHNR, CDR2 FQNEAQ (reference sequence).

Many counts were recorded for this clonotype. The chain uses TRBV7-2 and TRBJ1-5; TRBD1 might be the D (5 bases). Germline V gene data show CDR1 as SGHTA and CDR2 as FQGNSA. The ends were cut back, 4 bases at V and 0 bases at J, with 13 bases in the middle. The CDR3 covers 16 residues. The CDR3: CASSYTGTVSNQPQHF. The CDR3, as DNA: TGTGCCAGCAGCTACACCGGGACCGTTAGCAATCAGCCCCAGCATTTT.

Many counts were recorded for this clonotype. The chain couples TRBV28 to TRBJ1-4; 10 nucleotides match TRBD1. The CDR3 is made up of 16 amino acids. The trim removed 5 bases at V and 10 bases at J, leaving 13 bases unmatched. In germline, CDR1 is MDHEN, CDR2 SYDVKM. CDR3 residues: CASSPQPGTGEGKLFF. The CDR3, as DNA: TGTGCCAGCAGTCCCCAACCCGGGACAGGGGAGGGAAAACTGTTTTTT.

This clonotype was observed many times. V and J are TRBV7-9 and TRBJ2-5, with TRBD1 matching over 11 bases. With V trimmed by 1 base and J by 2 bases, 0 bases remained unmatched. This CDR3 has 15 amino acids. Germline CDR1 is SEHNR and CDR2 is FQNEAQ (reference sequence). The CDR3 sequence: CASSLGDRGQETQYF. The CDR3 bases are TGTGCCAGCAGCTTAGGGGACAGGGGGCAAGAGACCCAGTACTTC.

This clonotype was seen only a few times. This chain connects TRBV20-1 to TRBJ2-1; 10 bases agree with TRBD1. J gave up 0 bases and V 2 bases, and 13 bases lay outside the gene matches. The CDR3 spans 19 residues. Looked up from germline, CDR1 is DFQATT and CDR2 is SNEGSKA (reference sequence). CDR3 coding DNA: TGCAGTGCTAGAACCCGGGACAGGGGTTCGGGAAGCTCCTACAATGAGCAGTTCTTC. Translated, it gives CSARTRDRGSGSSYNEQFF.

The chain combines TRBV15 with TRBJ2-1, with TRBD2 identical over 9 bases. There are 15 residues in the CDR3. After removal of 5 bases from V and 2 bases from J, the junction contained 4 bases not matched to a gene. Germline CDR1 LNHNV, CDR2 YYDKDF (reference sequence). CDR3 bases: TGTGCCACCAGCGGCGGGAGGGGGGCCTACAATGAGCAGTTCTTC. Amino acid sequence: CATSGGRGAYNEQFF.

The V and J genes are TRBV28 and TRBJ2-1, with a possible D match to TRBD2 (6 bases). Germline CDR1 MDHEN, CDR2 SYDVKM. The CDR3 sequence is 16 residues long. The V end lost 6 bases, the J end lost 0 bases, and 15 bases lay between the germline ends. The CDR3: CASRSRDSSSYNEQFF. The CDR3 DNA follows: TGTGCCAGCAGGTCCCGGGACTCTAGCTCCTACAATGAGCAGTTCTTC.

This clonotype was recorded a few times. This chain joins TRBV2 and TRBJ2-2, with 7 bases that match TRBD2. The germline V gene has CDR1 SNHLY and CDR2 FYNNEI. This CDR3 has 13 amino acids. With V trimmed by 8 bases and J by 7 bases, 7 bases remained unmatched. The CDR3 loop reads CASAGLVYGELFF. The CDR3 nucleotides read TGTGCCAGCGCAGGACTAGTGTACGGGGAGCTGTTTTTT.

Comments on this clonotype: The junction and the germline gene differ at one end; a read error may be behind it. The V and J genes are TRBV6-2 or TRBV6-3 and TRBJ2-1; 9 bases fit TRBD2. CDR1 is MNHEY, CDR2 SVGEGT, per germline. The CDR3 is 16 residues long. Here the CDR3 DNA reads TGTGCCAGCAGTTACTCGGGCGGGAGGGCCCGCAATGAGCAGCTCTTC. Protein sequence: CASSYSGGRARNEQLF.

This clonotype was detected a few times. The gene calls are TRBV27 and TRBJ2-3; D not resolved. Trimming stripped 8 bases from V and 5 bases from J, with 11 bases between. The CDR3 spans 12 residues. Germline V gives CDR1 MNHEY, CDR2 SMNVEV (reference sequence). The CDR3 reads CASAPTRDTQYF. The DNA for the CDR3 is TGTGCCAGCGCACCTACTCGAGATACGCAGTATTTT.

This clonotype has ten or more counts. This chain links TRBV6-5 with TRBJ1-2; D remains ambiguous. There are 9 residues in the CDR3. CDR1 is MNHEY and CDR2 is SVGAGI in the germline V gene. V gave up 11 bases and J gave up 6 bases, with 7 bases separating them. The CDR3 DNA is TGTGCCCCTTGGGATGGCTACACCTTC. This codes for CAPWDGYTF.

The sample holds a few counts of this clonotype. CDR3 bases: TGTGCCACCAGTGGAGGAAGCGGGAAAAATGCAGATACGCAGTATTTT. It specifies CATSGGSGKNADTQYF. This rearrangement joins TRBV24-1 to TRBJ2-3; 7 bases align to TRBD2. Germline CDR1 and CDR2: KGHDR and SFDVKD. V lost 5 bases to trimming and J lost 4 bases; unmatched junction nucleotides: 11. This CDR3 has 16 residues.

This chain uses TRBV7-2 with TRBJ2-1; 10 bases are shared with TRBD2. From germline, CDR1 is SGHTA and CDR2 FQGNSA. The trim removed 5 bases at V and 12 bases at J, leaving 13 bases unmatched. The CDR3 length is 15 residues. This CDR3 is CASSTPSGRFPVQFF. The CDR3 nucleotides are TGTGCCAGCAGCACACCTAGCGGGAGATTTCCGGTGCAGTTCTTC. Looking up the rest from reference TRBV7-2 and TRBJ2-1 gives the full variable domain: GAGVSQSPSNKVTEKGKDVELRCDPISGHTALYWYRQSLGQGLEFLIYFQGNSAPDKSGLPSDRFSAERTGGSVSTLTIQRTQQEDSAVYLCASSTPSGRFPVQFFGPGTRLTVL.